This T cell receptor (beta chain) was recovered during a study of blood T cell repertoires in COVID-19. In germline, CDR1 is MDHEN, CDR2 SYDVKM. CDR3 length equals 14 residues. V gave up 3 bases and J gave up 3 bases, with 9 bases separating them. The table came from immunoSEQ multiplex PCR; TCRdb's copy has only in-frame clones and leaves some out. The sample shows 330,000 or so clones, approximately 89% of them seen only once. Sequencing was done on a sample of PBMCs or T cells enriched from blood (not recorded which). The chain couples TRBV28 to TRBJ1-5, with D unresolved. The sequence came from a man aged 35 to 55 in a cohort exposed to, infected with or recovered from COVID-19 (not recorded which). CDR3 residues: CASSFLQFNQPQHF. The CDR3 DNA sequence: TGTGCCAGCAGTTTCCTTCAGTTCAATCAGCCCCAGCATTTT.